Presented here are 26 T cell receptor beta chains from one specimen sequenced in a study of blood T cell repertoires in COVID-19. The method was immunoSEQ multiplex PCR; TCRdb's version includes in-frame clones alone and lacks a portion of them. Among around 400,000 clones listed, approximately 90% were seen once. Sequenced input: PBMCs or T cells enriched from blood (not recorded which). The receptors shown here come from a young woman who had been exposed to COVID-19.

The chain employs TRBV5-1 and TRBJ1-1, with D tentatively TRBD1 (6 bases). Germline V gives CDR1 SGHRS, CDR2 YFSETQ. Trimming took off 2 bases at V and 8 bases at J, with 10 bases between the two ends. The CDR3 totals 12 residues. This CDR3 reads CASSFNQGEAFF. As DNA, the CDR3 is TGCGCCAGCAGCTTTAACCAGGGGGAAGCTTTCTTT.

This chain joins TRBV5-6 and TRBJ1-1; the match to TRBD1 covers 7 bases. Germline assignment: CDR1 SGHDT and CDR2 YYEEEE. V trimming: 3 bases; J trimming: 1 base; junction bases outside the gene matches: 3. The CDR3 covers 14 residues. The CDR3 DNA sequence: TGTGCCAGCAGCTCGACAGGGAAGAACACTGAAGCTTTCTTT. Translating it yields CASSSTGKNTEAFF.

The V and J genes are TRBV28 and TRBJ1-6, with 9 bases identical to TRBD1. CDR1 is MDHEN, CDR2 SYDVKM, per germline. V lost 5 bases and J lost 6; bases outside the gene matches: 5. The CDR3 is 15 residues long. CDR3 in DNA: TGTGCCAGCAGTCTAAGGGGACAGGGTAATTCACCCCTCCACTTT. This encodes CASSLRGQGNSPLHF. The variable domain in full, with the rest retrieved from reference TRBV28 and TRBJ1-6, is DVKVTQSSRYLVKRTGEKVFLECVQDMDHENMFWYRQDPGLGLRLIYFSYDVKMKEKGDIPEGYSVSREKKERFSLILESASTNQTSMYLCASSLRGQGNSPLHFGNGTRLTVT.

The chain couples TRBV28 to TRBJ1-1, with D hard to call. V was clipped by 10 bases and J by 1 base, with 7 bases between them. Germline V gene sequence: CDR1 MDHEN, CDR2 SYDVKM. CDR3 length: 11 amino acids. The chain's CDR3 is CATCRNTEAFF. The CDR3 DNA reads TGTGCCACGTGTCGGAACACTGAAGCTTTCTTT.

J is TRBJ1-3 and V is TRBV3-1 (or the pseudogene TRBV3-2), with no clear D. Trimming took 2 bases from V and 0 from J, leaving 14 bases between them. The CDR3 has 17 residues. Per germline, CDR1 LGHDT and CDR2 YNNKEL (reference sequence). Here the CDR3 DNA reads TGTGCCAGCAGCCAAAGTTCCGGGTTACACTCTGGAAACACCATATATTTT. It codes for CASSQSSGLHSGNTIYF.

The chain has TRBV7-9 and TRBJ2-5, with TRBD2 as a possible D gene (6 bases). With 3 bases removed from V and 7 bases from J, the gap between germline ends came to 15 bases. This CDR3 region has 14 residues. CDR1 is SEHNR and CDR2 is FQNEAQ in the germline V gene (reference sequence). Here the CDR3 DNA reads TGTGCCAGCAGCTTCCTGACTAGTCAATCGACCCAGTACTTC. Its protein is CASSFLTSQSTQYF.

This clone was recorded only once. The rearrangement links TRBV28 to TRBJ2-7, with a weak D call TRBD1 (5 bases). This CDR3 has 12 residues. Trimming removed 5 bases from V and 3 bases from J, with 8 bases in between. Germline V gene sequence: CDR1 MDHEN, CDR2 SYDVKM. The CDR3 here is CASSVQDYEQYF. In nucleotides, the CDR3 is TGTGCCAGCAGTGTACAGGACTACGAGCAGTACTTC.

The chain carries TRBV19 and TRBJ1-5; TRBD1 is a possible D gene (6 bases). V was pared by 3 bases and J by 5 bases, with 17 bases between. CDR1 and CDR2 (germline): LNHDA, SQIVND (reference sequence). The CDR3 consists of 16 residues. The CDR3 reads CASSIPDSNVDQPQHF. DNA of the CDR3: TGTGCCAGTAGTATTCCGGACAGCAATGTTGATCAGCCCCAGCATTTT.

The rearrangement joins TRBV27 to TRBJ1-5, with D hard to call. The CDR3 covers 15 residues. From germline, CDR1 is MNHEY and CDR2 SMNVEV (reference sequence). Trimming removed 5 bases at V and 4 bases at J, with 15 bases between. CDR3 region: CASSTGSHINQPQHF. CDR3 nucleotide sequence: TGTGCCAGCAGTACCGGGTCCCATATTAATCAGCCCCAGCATTTT.

This chain joins TRBV5-1 and TRBJ1-2; 7 bases fit TRBD1. After removal of 3 bases from V and 8 bases from J, the junction contained 7 bases not matched to a gene. Germline-derived CDR1 and CDR2 are SGHRS and YFSETQ. The CDR3 length is 13 residues. This CDR3 is CASSSGQVGGYTF. CDR3 DNA sequence: TGCGCCAGCAGCTCCGGACAGGTTGGCGGCTACACCTTC.

This chain joins TRBV28 and TRBJ1-2, with 10 positions matching TRBD1. The J segment lost 3 bases and the V segment lost 6 bases, leaving 4 bases of the junction unmatched. This CDR3 comprises 14 residues. From germline, CDR1 is MDHEN and CDR2 SYDVKM. In DNA, the CDR3 is TGTGCCAGCAGCTGGGACAGGGGTGACTATGGCTACACCTTC. This encodes CASSWDRGDYGYTF.

The chain combines TRBV7-6 with TRBJ2-3; 10 nucleotides line up with TRBD2. The CDR3 is 16 amino acids. CDR1 is SGHVS and CDR2 is FNYEAQ in the germline V gene. Germline trimming cut 4 bases from V and 2 bases from J; bases unmatched to any gene: 6. The CDR3 nucleotides are TGTGCCAGCAGCTCCTATAGCGGGGGGCCCACAGATACGCAGTATTTT. It is translated as CASSSYSGGPTDTQYF.

This sequence joins TRBV7-3 and TRBJ2-2, with D perhaps matching TRBD1 (6 bases). Trimming cost V 7 bases and J 1 base, with 10 bases left between them. Looked up from germline, CDR1 is SGHTA and CDR2 is FQGTGA. The CDR3 sequence is 14 residues long. CDR3 protein: CASTAGENTGELFF. The CDR3, as DNA: TGTGCCAGCACGGCAGGGGAGAACACCGGGGAGCTGTTTTTT.

The chain uses TRBV29-1 and TRBJ2-3, with a possible D match to TRBD2 (6 bases). Looked up from germline, CDR1 is SQVTM and CDR2 is ANQGSEA. V dropped 3 bases and J dropped 0 bases, with 7 bases sitting between them. This CDR3 has 13 residues. In nucleotides, the CDR3 is TGCAGCGTTGAGGGGACTAGCACAGATACGCAGTATTTT. As protein: CSVEGTSTDTQYF.

The chain has TRBV10-2 and TRBJ2-5; no firm D call. This CDR3 is 11 amino acids long. Germline assignment: CDR1 WSHSY and CDR2 SAAADI. V was clipped by 10 bases and J by 7 bases, with 13 bases between them. CDR3 region: CATLDVGTQYF. The CDR3 region has the DNA TGCGCCACCCTAGACGTTGGGACCCAGTACTTC.

This sequence joins TRBV6-2 or TRBV6-3 and TRBJ1-1, with no clear D. V dropped 4 bases and J dropped 4 bases, with 13 bases sitting between them. This CDR3 is built from 14 residues. Germline loops: CDR1 MNHEY, CDR2 SVGEGT. CDR3 nucleotides: TGTGCCAGCAGTTCCCCGGGAGGGCGCACTGAAGCTTTCTTT. Amino acids: CASSSPGGRTEAFF.

This clone showed up many times. The chain joins TRBV5-1 to TRBJ1-2; D might be TRBD1 (6 bases). V was clipped by 6 bases and J by 4 bases, with 16 bases between them. There are 14 residues in the CDR3. Germline-derived CDR1 and CDR2 are SGHRS and YFSETQ. CDR3 sequence: CASTWTVSGYGYTF. DNA for the CDR3: TGCGCCAGCACGTGGACAGTCTCGGGCTATGGCTACACCTTC. Drawing the rest from reference TRBV5-1 and TRBJ1-2, the complete variable domain is KAGVTQTPRYLIKTRGQQVTLSCSPISGHRSVSWYQQTPGQGLQFLFEYFSETQRNKGNFPGRFSGRQFSNSRSEMNVSTLELGDSALYLCASTWTVSGYGYTFGSGTRLTVV.

The rearrangement uses TRBV12-3 or TRBV12-4 and TRBJ2-3; D is undetermined. Deletions cut 4 bases from V and 14 bases from J, with 16 bases between. The length of the CDR3 is 12 residues. CDR3 sequence (DNA): TGTGCCAGCAGTTCTCTTCTTCGTCGTCCGTATTTT. Translated, it gives CASSSLLRRPYF.

This clone was seen once. The chain joins TRBV21-1 to TRBJ2-7; TRBD2 is taken as the D call from the table, unchecked against the DNA. TRBV21-1 is deemed a pseudogene. The CDR3 has 15 residues. CDR3 nucleotide sequence: TGTGCCAGCAGCCTCCCCGACCGGGGCGGGGCCGAGCAGTACTTC. As protein: CASSLPDRGGAEQYF.

J is TRBJ2-2 and V is TRBV30, with 16 bases identical to TRBD2. This CDR3 is 19 amino acids long. V dropped 0 bases and J dropped 3; count of bases not matched to a gene: 7. The germline V gene encodes CDR1 GTSNPN and CDR2 SVGIG (reference sequence). The CDR3 DNA follows: TGTGCCTGGAGTGTCTTTAAGGGACTAGCGGGGGGGGACACCGGGGAGCTGTTTTTT. Protein sequence: CAWSVFKGLAGGDTGELFF.

The J gene is TRBJ1-2, the V gene TRBV5-6, with D possibly being TRBD1 (6 bases). The V end was cut by 2 bases, the J end by 6 bases, with 8 bases between. CDR1 SGHDT and CDR2 YYEEEE come from the germline V gene. This CDR3 spans 12 amino acids. CDR3 sequence reads: CASSLGGDGYTF. The CDR3 DNA reads TGTGCCAGCAGCTTAGGGGGAGATGGCTACACCTTC.

V is TRBV27 and J is TRBJ2-5; no firm D call. V lost 5 bases to trimming and J lost 5 bases, with 12 bases between them. This CDR3 is built from 13 residues. Germline V CDR1 and CDR2: MNHEY, SMNVEV (reference sequence). CDR3 DNA: TGTGCCAGCAGTGTGGATTCTAGGGAGACCCAGTACTTC. This translates into CASSVDSRETQYF.

This clone showed up just a few times. The chain uses TRBV7-9 and TRBJ2-3; D not certain. Germline V lookup: CDR1 SEHNR, CDR2 FQNEAQ (reference sequence). The CDR3 covers 19 residues. Deletions cut 1 base from V and 4 bases from J, with 24 bases between. The CDR3 sequence: CASSLVASWMERYSDTQYF. In DNA form, the CDR3 reads TGTGCCAGCAGCTTAGTAGCCTCCTGGATGGAGCGATACTCAGATACGCAGTATTTT.

The V gene is TRBV28, the J gene TRBJ1-6; TRBD1 agrees at 9 bases. With 7 bases clipped from V and 9 bases from J, the junction kept 7 bases outside the gene matches. CDR1 and CDR2 (germline): MDHEN, SYDVKM. The length of the CDR3 is 14 residues. This CDR3 is CASTLGQGSSPLHF. CDR3 DNA: TGTGCCAGCACCCTCGGACAGGGGAGTTCACCCCTCCACTTT.

V is TRBV5-4 and J is TRBJ2-1; D gene unclear. The CDR3 has 14 residues. V shed 0 bases and J shed 0 bases, with 4 bases lying between them. CDR1 is SGHNT, CDR2 YYREEE, per germline (reference sequence). Here the CDR3 reads CASSLEPSYNEQFF. CDR3 bases: TGTGCCAGCAGCTTGGAGCCCTCCTACAATGAGCAGTTCTTC. The full variable domain, completed using reference TRBV5-4 and TRBJ2-1, is ETGVTQSPTHLIKTRGQQVTLRCSSQSGHNTVSWYQQALGQGPQFIFQYYREEENGRGNFPPRFSGLQFPNYSSELNVNALELDDSALYLCASSLEPSYNEQFFGPGTRLTVL.

The chain employs TRBV27 and TRBJ1-6; 7 positions agree with TRBD1. After removal of 6 bases from V and 7 bases from J, the junction contained 9 bases not matched to a gene. The CDR3 sequence is 15 residues long. Germline values: CDR1 MNHEY, CDR2 SMNVEV (reference sequence). This chain's CDR3 is CASSWNRDSNSPLHF. CDR3 in DNA: TGTGCCAGCAGCTGGAACCGGGACAGCAATTCACCCCTCCACTTT.